Listed here is a single T cell receptor beta chain. Participants were aged roughly 18 to 89 years, lived in 20 to 25 US areas, and enrolled virtually. Clinical histories supplied by participants themselves formed the basis of cohort assignment. Study processing details: Using reference gene primer amplification, nucleated cell counts were estimated. Profiled with immunoSEQ multiplex PCR; TCRdb holds only in-frame clones, not every one. V, J and clone size reflect that table, while D and trimming were determined from the DNA. The table includes about 300,000 clones, 80% to 90% detected once. This CDR3 comprises 15 residues. Trimming took 0 bases from V and 4 from J; bases not matched to a gene: 5. Germline assignment: CDR1 MNHEY and CDR2 SMNVEV (reference sequence). This sample was included in a study of blood T cell repertoires in COVID-19. Study context: The cDNA or gDNA used as material had been derived from T cells, B-cell-depleted T cells, or PBMCs.

The chain links TRBV27 to TRBJ1-2, with TRBD1 matching 7 bases. The sample consisted of PBMCs or T cells enriched from blood (not recorded which). The receptor was derived from a man aged 30 to 45 who had recovered from COVID-19. This CDR3 reads CASSLSGGAGYGYTF. The CDR3 DNA reads as TGTGCCAGCAGTTTATCAGGGGGCGCCGGCTATGGCTACACCTTC.